This T cell receptor beta chain is from a study of T cells after yellow fever vaccination (dated by TCRdb to about 2019). In terms of the full investigation: The SMART-Seq v4 Ultra Low Input RNA kit was used to prepare libraries from fractions with low cell numbers. Bulk TCR alpha and beta repertoires were sequenced longitudinally to track T-cell clones before and after primary and booster YFV17D yellow fever vaccination. Two healthy male donors, one aged 18 to 30 and one aged 30 to 40 years, were included in the cohort. Bulk PBMC replicates and cell subsets were isolated from blood drawn at multiple timepoints before and after both primary and secondary immunization.

This specimen's treatment or condition label, interpreted: live attenuated yellow fever vaccine strain. A standard Ficoll-Paque protocol was used to isolate PBMCs from peripheral blood. Dynabeads CD4 and CD8 positive selection kits were used to isolate CD4 and CD8 T-cell fractions. TriZol was used to extract RNA from bulk PBMCs, CD4 and CD8 fractions, and dextramer-positive and dextramer-negative fractions. The investigation overall reported the following: Because only two donors were included in the study, the extent to which the findings can be generalized is limited. Most clones expanded after primary vaccination (approximately 97% of CD4 and 88% of CD8) were re-detected after the booster, suggesting that broad memory maintenance occurred. A small fraction of clonotypes showed up in both the CD4 and CD8 compartments, probably as a result of convergent recombination. The secondary T-cell response was weaker than the primary response but faster, peaking on day 5 instead of day 15. Because abundant contaminating clonotypes from the bulk population could be contained in FACS-sorted repertoires, computational filtering was required.

There are 15 amino acids in the CDR3, from cysteine to phenylalanine inclusive. The read is trimmed to its CDR3 DNA, 45 bases read in frame from base 1. The junction shows trimming of 6 bases on V and 4 bases on J, and the gene matches do not reach 6 bases of it. From a lookup of the germline V gene (reference sequence), CDR1 and CDR2 are SSHAT and FNYEAQ. This clonotype was observed a handful of times. No cognate antigen has been identified for it. No much larger clone is present one base from it, and per-base qualities are unavailable. The instrument was an Illumina NovaSeq 6000. TCR cDNA was made using 5'RACE template switching, a step that added a universal primer site and unique molecular identifiers. Priming of cDNA synthesis was performed from both the TCR alpha and TCR beta constant segments. Libraries were amplified in two PCR steps, with sample barcodes and sequencing adapters added in the second step. Sequencing of libraries was done on Illumina HiSeq 2500 (2x100 bp) or NovaSeq (2x150 bp). The study's processing was this. MIGEC was used to demultiplex reads and collapse the reads into UMI consensus sequences, and MiXCR was used for V(D)J alignment. Using edgeR on replicate PBMC samples, clonotypes were called vaccine-responding if FDR was below 0.01 and the log2 fold change was above 5 up to day 15. CD4 or CD8 identity was assigned to each bulk clonotype according to whether the clonotype was present at higher abundance in the sequenced CD4 repertoire or the sequenced CD8 repertoire. The public sequencing data were trimmed at Q25 with fastp and processed into clonotypes with MiXCR by TCRdb, which kept only in-frame beta chains. Every entry covers one CDR3 protein and lists the most common genes and DNA from its rows. The V and J calls here are based on TCRdb, not the publication. The sample table lists approximately 120,000 distinct CDR3 sequences, under 9% of them with a count of one. The ten largest clones capture roughly 43% of the sample.

The sample was CD8+ T cells sorted from PBMCs, taken on the day of the yellow fever booster vaccination. The rearrangement joined TRBV7-7 to TRBJ2-1; 10 middle bases align to TRBD1. This clonotype originated in a man aged 18 to 35 who received the YFV17D yellow fever vaccine. CDR3 protein: CASSSGDRGYNEQFF. The DNA sequence reads TGTGCCAGCAGTAGTGGGGACAGGGGATACAATGAGCAGTTCTTC.